These 23 T cell receptor beta chains were all obtained from the same sample, sequenced in a study of immune cell composition in non-small cell lung cancer listed by TCRdb under 2017. Library preparation employed the immunoSEQ multiplex PCR assay. Held by TCRdb, this immuneACCESS table contains in-frame sequences only and omits some clones. Under half of the omission traces to an unresolved V gene where checked; the cause of the rest is unknown. A total of 4,000 to 5,500 clones appear in this sample, about 80% of them only once. In total, the top ten clones hold roughly 12% of the sample. The sequenced material came from lung tumor tissue. Receptors were obtained from a human donor with non-small cell lung cancer.

The gene calls are TRBV5-1 and TRBJ1-2; D may be TRBD1 (6 bases). This CDR3 is built from 13 residues. Germline V gene data show CDR1 as SGHRS and CDR2 as YFSETQ. The ends were cut back, 4 bases at V and 3 bases at J, with 10 bases in the middle. CDR3 in amino acids: CASSQHRDYGYTF. CDR3 in DNA: TGCGCCAGCAGCCAGCACAGGGACTATGGCTACACCTTC.

This chain joins TRBV21-1 and TRBJ2-2; the DNA was not compared with TRBD2, the D call given in the table. TRBV21-1 corresponds to a pseudogene. The CDR3 is 17 residues long. The CDR3 nucleotides are TGTGCCAGGGAGAAAATGGGGGGGGCGTTAATCACCGGGGAGCTGTTTTTT. The encoded protein is CAREKMGGALITGELFF.

This chain links TRBV15 with TRBJ1-5; a possible D gene is TRBD1 (6 bases). V was clipped by 5 bases and J by 3 bases, with 11 bases between them. This CDR3 spans 14 amino acids. Per germline, CDR1 LNHNV and CDR2 YYDKDF (reference sequence). The CDR3 loop reads CATSSGEYNQPQHF. The CDR3 nucleotides are TGTGCCACCAGCTCAGGGGAGTACAATCAGCCCCAGCATTTT. Full variable domain (outside the CDR3, taken from reference TRBV15 and TRBJ1-5): DAMVIQNPRYQVTQFGKPVTLSCSQTLNHNVMYWYQQKSSQAPKLLFHYYDKDFNNEADTPDNFQSRRPNTSFCFLDIRSPGLGDTAMYLCATSSGEYNQPQHFGDGTRLSIL.

The genes are TRBV20-1 and TRBJ2-5; D remains ambiguous. The V end lost 5 bases, the J end lost 6 bases, and 7 bases lay between the germline ends. Per the germline V gene, CDR1 is DFQATT and CDR2 is SNEGSKA (reference sequence). The CDR3 consists of 10 residues. This CDR3 is CSAGIKTQYF. CDR3 in DNA: TGCAGTGCTGGCATCAAGACCCAGTACTTC.

This clone has only one observation. DNA for the CDR3: TGTGCCATCAGTGAGTCGACCCCAGGGTCGGCAAAACTGTTTTTT. Translation: CAISESTPGSAKLFF. The rearrangement uses TRBV10-3 and TRBJ1-4; D possibly corresponds to TRBD1 (5 bases). Looked up from germline, CDR1 is ENHRY and CDR2 is SYGVKD. V lost 0 bases and J lost 10, with 15 bases in between. The CDR3 has 15 amino acids.

This clone showed up just a few times. The J gene is TRBJ1-6, the V gene TRBV27; D is uncertain. The V end lost 4 bases, the J end lost 6 bases, and 7 bases lay between the germline ends. The germline CDR1 and CDR2 sequences are MNHEY and SMNVEV (reference sequence). The length of the CDR3 is 13 residues. The CDR3 region is CASSSFGNSPLHF. DNA for the CDR3: TGTGCCAGCAGTTCCTTTGGTAATTCACCCCTCCACTTT.

The chain has TRBV6-4 and TRBJ2-7; a weak D match, TRBD2 (6 bases). Germline CDR1 MRHNA, CDR2 SNTAGT. The CDR3 is 13 amino acids. The ends were cut back, 6 bases at V and 7 bases at J, with 16 bases in the middle. The CDR3 spells CASSEEGTGEQYF. The CDR3 DNA follows: TGTGCCAGCAGCGAGGAGGGTACTGGGGAGCAGTACTTC.

The chain has TRBV7-2 and TRBJ1-4; 7 nucleotides match TRBD1. Looked up from germline, CDR1 is SGHTA and CDR2 is FQGNSA. J was trimmed by 7 bases and V by 4 bases; bases with no gene match: 6. This CDR3 comprises 14 residues. The CDR3 spells CASSSGGHLEKLFF. The CDR3 DNA is TGTGCCAGCAGCTCAGGGGGACATCTTGAAAAACTGTTTTTT. The variable domain in full, completed from reference TRBV7-2 and TRBJ1-4, reads GAGVSQSPSNKVTEKGKDVELRCDPISGHTALYWYRQSLGQGLEFLIYFQGNSAPDKSGLPSDRFSAERTGGSVSTLTIQRTQQEDSAVYLCASSSGGHLEKLFFGSGTQLSVL.

The J gene is TRBJ2-5, the V gene TRBV6-5; possible D gene TRBD1, 5 bases. In germline, CDR1 is MNHEY, CDR2 SVGAGI. The CDR3 is 11 amino acids. The V end lost 5 bases, the J end lost 11 bases, and 12 bases lay between the germline ends. The CDR3: CASSEDAGQYF. The CDR3 DNA is TGTGCCAGCAGTGAAGATGCAGGGCAGTACTTC.

This chain joins TRBV6-5 and TRBJ2-7; tentatively, D is TRBD2 (6 bases). This CDR3 is 14 amino acids long. Looked up from germline, CDR1 is MNHEY and CDR2 is SVGAGI. V gave up 5 bases and J gave up 5 bases, with 16 bases separating them. For the CDR3, the DNA is TGTGCCAGCAGTCCCGGGACTCCGAGCAACGAGCAGTACTTC. Translating it yields CASSPGTPSNEQYF.

CDR3 nucleotide sequence: TGTGCCAGCAGCCTGGACCCGGGGGACTACACCTTC. Residues: CASSLDPGDYTF. The gene calls are TRBV5-6 and TRBJ1-2, with D possibly being TRBD1 (5 bases). The germline gives CDR1 SGHDT, CDR2 YYEEEE. The ends were cut back, 4 bases at V and 10 bases at J, with 14 bases in the middle. The CDR3 extends over 12 amino acids.

V and J are TRBV4-2 and TRBJ2-1, with 12 bases that match TRBD2. Germline loops: CDR1 LGHNA, CDR2 YNFKEQ. The length of the CDR3 is 16 residues. Losses at the gene ends were 4 bases for V and 3 bases for J; bases not matched to a gene: 4. The CDR3: CASSPRTSGDYNEQFF. CDR3 DNA: TGTGCCAGCAGCCCCCGGACTAGCGGGGACTACAATGAGCAGTTCTTC.

This chain connects TRBV6-4 to TRBJ2-5, with 8 nucleotides matching TRBD2. Germline-derived CDR1 and CDR2 are MRHNA and SNTAGT. The CDR3 extends over 14 amino acids. Losses at the gene ends were 8 bases for V and 5 bases for J; bases not matched to a gene: 10. The CDR3 DNA follows: TGTGCCAGCGATGTACGGGGGGGAGAGGAGACCCAGTACTTC. Amino acid sequence: CASDVRGGEETQYF.

This sequence joins TRBV19 and TRBJ1-5; D call uncertain. This CDR3 contains 13 residues. The V end was cut by 6 bases, the J end by 2 bases, with 8 bases between. Germline loops: CDR1 LNHDA, CDR2 SQIVND (reference sequence). CDR3 in amino acids: CASRSFGNQPQHF. The CDR3 DNA sequence: TGTGCCAGTAGATCCTTTGGCAATCAGCCCCAGCATTTT.

The chain combines TRBV6-1 with TRBJ1-2; possible D gene TRBD1, 5 bases. The CDR3 totals 15 residues. CDR1 and CDR2 from the germline V gene are MNHNS and SASEGT. Between the trimmed V and J ends, which lost 2 bases and 7 bases, there was a span of 17 bases. CDR3 in DNA: TGTGCCAGCAGTGAAATCTCCCCGGATGGGGGTGGCTACACCTTC. Residues: CASSEISPDGGGYTF.

V usage is TRBV27 and J usage is TRBJ2-7; no reliable D call. This CDR3 comprises 15 residues. V was shortened by 3 bases and J by 2 bases, with 14 bases between the two germline ends. CDR1 and CDR2 from the germline V gene are MNHEY and SMNVEV (reference sequence). The CDR3 DNA sequence: TGTGCCAGCAGTTTGTCCGGGCCTTCGCCCTACGAGCAGTACTTC. It specifies CASSLSGPSPYEQYF.

The chain couples TRBV4-1 to TRBJ2-3, with D hard to call. Germline lookup yields CDR1 MGHRA and CDR2 YSYEKL. The germline V and J ends were trimmed by 1 base and 6 bases, with 17 bases remaining between them. The CDR3 totals 16 residues. For the CDR3, the DNA is TGCGCCAGCAGCCAAGCCACTGGCCTTCTGGCGGATACGCAGTATTTT. Its translation is CASSQATGLLADTQYF.

The V call is TRBV7-2, the J call TRBJ2-3, with D possibly being TRBD2 (6 bases). Per the germline V gene, CDR1 is SGHTA and CDR2 is FQGNSA. CDR3 length equals 16 residues. Trimming took off 2 bases at V and 2 bases at J, with 14 bases between the two ends. The CDR3 here is CASSLWAGPNTDTQYF. In nucleotides, the CDR3 is TGTGCCAGCAGCTTATGGGCGGGGCCCAACACAGATACGCAGTATTTT.

This clone is classed as large (0.1 to 1%). This sequence joins TRBV5-1 and TRBJ2-4, with D maybe TRBD1 (6 bases). The V gene's germline CDR1 is SGHRS and CDR2 YFSETQ. This CDR3 comprises 19 residues. The V end was cut by 4 bases, the J end by 0 bases, with 23 bases between. The CDR3 DNA follows: TGCGCCAGCAGCCGTGAGGACAGAACAGGATCCCTAGCCAAAAACATTCAGTACTTC. It is translated as CASSREDRTGSLAKNIQYF.

The CDR3 reads CASSRDYEAISGNTIYF. The CDR3 DNA follows: TGTGCCAGCTCGCGCGACTATGAGGCCATCTCTGGAAACACCATATATTTT. This chain connects TRBV18 to TRBJ1-3; D is unresolved. In germline, CDR1 is KGHSH, CDR2 LQKENI. Deletions cut 6 bases from V and 0 bases from J, with 18 bases between. The CDR3 length is 17 residues.

In this sample, this clone turned up once. The J gene is TRBJ2-7, the V gene TRBV28; D not certain. Germline-derived CDR1 and CDR2 are MDHEN and SYDVKM. Trimming removed 1 base from V and 3 bases from J, with 7 bases in between. CDR3 length: 13 amino acids. The CDR3 DNA sequence: TGTGCCAGCAGTTTATCGCCCAGCTACGAGCAGTACTTC. Translation gives CASSLSPSYEQYF.

This clone has more than one count but fewer than ten. V gene TRBV19 combines with J gene TRBJ1-2; D possibly corresponds to TRBD1 (6 bases). Trimming pared 5 bases from V and 5 bases from J, leaving 15 bases between. Germline V gene sequence: CDR1 LNHDA, CDR2 SQIVND (reference sequence). The CDR3 extends over 14 amino acids. For the CDR3, the DNA is TGTGCCAGTAGTGGGGGCCGGCGTTTGTATGGCTACACCTTC. Its translation is CASSGGRRLYGYTF.

This clone was observed a handful of times. The chain joins TRBV9 to TRBJ2-3, with D perhaps assigned TRBD1 or TRBD2 (6 bases each). Trimming shortened V by 3 bases and J by 6 bases, and 11 bases separated the two germline ends. Germline CDR1 is SGDLS and CDR2 is YYNGEE. The CDR3 totals 13 residues. CDR3 coding DNA: TGTGCCAGCAGCGAGGGGGGCGGGGATACGCAGTATTTT. Translated: CASSEGGGDTQYF. The variable domain in full, with the rest retrieved from reference TRBV9 and TRBJ2-3, is DSGVTQTPKHLITATGQRVTLRCSPRSGDLSVYWYQQSLDQGLQFLIQYYNGEERAKGNILERFSAQQFPDLHSELNLSSLELGDSALYFCASSEGGGDTQYFGPGTRLTVL.